These 3 T cell receptor beta chains were all obtained from the same sample, sequenced in a study of T cells in Graves' hyperthyroidism and ophthalmopathy. TCR beta CDR3 regions were amplified from RNA transcripts. An initial round of RT-PCR targeting the TCR CDR3 relied on the HTBI primer set. Using its own MiXCR run on the multiplex PCR reads, TCRdb lists one record per CDR3 protein. The top ten hold around 17% of the sample, which has around 620,000 distinct CDR3 sequences, around 46% seen once. The sample was peripheral blood or thyroid tissue (not recorded which). These receptors originate from an adult woman with Graves' disease, either hyperthyroidism or ophthalmopathy (not recorded which).

V is TRBV7-2 and J is TRBJ1-1; D remains unclear. Trimming left V 5 bases short and J 12 bases short, with 7 bases between. The germline V gene encodes CDR1 SGHTA and CDR2 FQGNSA. CDR3 length equals 9 residues. The chain's CDR3 is CASSIGPFF. The CDR3, as DNA: TGTGCCAGCAGCATTGGCCCTTTCTTT.

In its sample, this clonotype was seen many times. This chain uses TRBV5-1 with TRBJ2-5; TRBD2 matches at 7 bases. J was trimmed by 3 bases and V by 0 bases; bases with no gene match: 5. Germline assignment: CDR1 SGHRS and CDR2 YFSETQ. The CDR3 is 15 amino acids. The CDR3 spells CASSLEQLAKETQYF. CDR3 DNA: TGCGCCAGCAGCTTGGAACAACTAGCGAAAGAGACCCAGTACTTC.

This clonotype was observed at least ten times. The V and J genes are TRBV7-9 and TRBJ1-6; weak D call: TRBD1 (5 bases). Germline-derived CDR1 and CDR2 are SEHNR and FQNEAQ (reference sequence). This CDR3 region has 14 residues. V lost 5 bases, J lost 8 bases, and 13 bases lay in between. The CDR3: CASSPGTADSPLHF. The CDR3 DNA reads TGTGCCAGCAGCCCCGGGACGGCTGATTCACCCCTCCACTTT.